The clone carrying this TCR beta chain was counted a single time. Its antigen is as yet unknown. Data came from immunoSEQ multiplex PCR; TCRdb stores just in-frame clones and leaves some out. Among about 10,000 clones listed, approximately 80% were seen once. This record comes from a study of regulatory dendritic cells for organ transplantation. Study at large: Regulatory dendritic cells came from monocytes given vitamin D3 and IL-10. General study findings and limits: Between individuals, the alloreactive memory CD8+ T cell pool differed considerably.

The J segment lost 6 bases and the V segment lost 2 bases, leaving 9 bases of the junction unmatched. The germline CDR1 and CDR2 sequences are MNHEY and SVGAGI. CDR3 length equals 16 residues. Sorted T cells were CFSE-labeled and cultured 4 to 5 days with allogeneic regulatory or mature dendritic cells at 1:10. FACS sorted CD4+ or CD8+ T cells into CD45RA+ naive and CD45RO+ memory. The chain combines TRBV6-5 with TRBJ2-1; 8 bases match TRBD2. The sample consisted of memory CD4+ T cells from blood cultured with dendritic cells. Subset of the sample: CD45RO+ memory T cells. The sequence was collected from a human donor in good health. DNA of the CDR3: TGTGCCAGCAGTTACCGCTCGGGAGGGCCAGGCAATGAGCAGTTCTTC. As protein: CASSYRSGGPGNEQFF.